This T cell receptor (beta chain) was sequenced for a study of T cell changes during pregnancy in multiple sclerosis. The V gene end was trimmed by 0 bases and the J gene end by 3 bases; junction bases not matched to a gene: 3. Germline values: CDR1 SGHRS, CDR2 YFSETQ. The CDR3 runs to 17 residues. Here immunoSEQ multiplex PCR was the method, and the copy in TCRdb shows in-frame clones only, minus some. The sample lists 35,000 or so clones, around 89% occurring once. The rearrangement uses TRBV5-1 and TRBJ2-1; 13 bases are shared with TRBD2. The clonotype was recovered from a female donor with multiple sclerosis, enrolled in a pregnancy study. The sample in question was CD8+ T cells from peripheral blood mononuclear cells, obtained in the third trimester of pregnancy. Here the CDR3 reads CASSLGTSGSSYNEQFF. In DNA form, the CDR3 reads TGCGCCAGCAGCTTGGGGACTAGCGGGAGTAGCTACAATGAGCAGTTCTTC.